This T cell receptor (beta chain) appears in the sequencing data of a study of blood T cell repertoires in COVID-19. Germline V lookup: CDR1 SGHDT, CDR2 YYEEEE. The CDR3 is 14 residues long. Deletions cut 3 bases from V and 1 base from J, with 10 bases between. Assay used: immunoSEQ multiplex PCR; TCRdb lists only in-frame clones, some missing. Among approximately 180,000 clones listed, around three quarters were seen once. Cohorts were based on clinical histories the participants reported. This sequence joins TRBV5-6 and TRBJ2-5, with a weak D call TRBD2 (5 bases). What was sequenced was PBMCs or T cells enriched from blood (not recorded which). The receptor's source is a woman between 50 and 59 years old with acute COVID-19. CDR3 in amino acids: CASSYGVIQETQYF. CDR3 bases: TGTGCCAGCAGCTACGGGGTAATCCAAGAGACCCAGTACTTC.